This is a list of T cell receptor beta chains from one sample in a study of post-analysis software for immune sequencing data. Each CDR3 protein is one row after TCRdb ran MiXCR on the PCR reads. This sample yields 600,000 to 700,000 distinct CDR3 sequences, of which roughly three fifths are seen a single time; around 11% belongs to the top ten. The source material was blood. These receptors all come from a girl aged 2-10 years with multiple sclerosis. Each CDR3 is given with its conserved first and last residue. The order of the fields is clone size, V gene, D gene, J gene, CDR3 DNA, CDR3 protein. D genes are given only for firm matches. Rows may omit the clone size; those that give it use once, few, many or a size class.

-	TRBV20-1	-	TRBJ1-4	TGCAGTGCTAGAGATCGGGACAACAATAATGAAAAACTGTTTTTT	CSARDRDNNNEKLFF
-	TRBV24-1	-	TRBJ2-1	TGTGCCACCAGTTCAGTGGGGGAGAAGCAGTTCTTC	CATSSVGEKQFF
-	TRBV12-3/TRBV12-4	TRBD2	TRBJ2-7	TGTGCCAGCAGTTTAGGGACTAGCCTCGAGCAGTACTTC	CASSLGTSLEQYF
-	TRBV4-3	-	TRBJ2-5	TGCGCCAGCAGCCAAGATAGAGCTAAGCAAGAGACCCAGTACTTC	CASSQDRAKQETQYF
-	TRBV7-9	-	TRBJ2-6	TGTGCCAGCAGCTTGGGCAGGGCCTTGAGCGGGGCCAACGTCCTGACTTTC	CASSLGRALSGANVLTF
-	TRBV5-1	TRBD2	TRBJ2-1	TGCGCCAGCTCAGCCGGGAGGGCTGGCGGGAGGGCCCCCTACAATGAGCAGTTCTTC	CASSAGRAGGRAPYNEQFF
few	TRBV4-3	-	TRBJ2-1	TGCGCCAGCAGTCAAACCCAATACAATGAGCAGTTCTTC	CASSQTQYNEQFF
-	TRBV5-1	-	TRBJ2-3	TGCGCCAGCAGCTTGGAAGTAGGAGCGGGTAAAGATACGCAGTATTTT	CASSLEVGAGKDTQYF
-	TRBV10-3	TRBD1	TRBJ2-7	TGTGCCATAAGGGACAGGTCCTACGAGCAGTACTTC	CAIRDRSYEQYF
-	TRBV7-8	-	TRBJ2-3	TGTGCCAGCAGCTTAGAAGGAAGAAGGAGCACAGATACGCAGTATTTT	CASSLEGRRSTDTQYF
-	TRBV4-2	-	TRBJ2-6	TGTGCCAGCAGCCAAGACCCCAGCTCTGGACCTGGGGCCAACGTCCTGACTTTC	CASSQDPSSGPGANVLTF
-	TRBV10-3	TRBD2	TRBJ2-7	TGTGCCATCAGTGAAGCCGGGACTAGCGGGAGCTACGAGCAGTACTTC	CAISEAGTSGSYEQYF
-	TRBV29-1	-	TRBJ2-3	TGCAGCGTCCGCCTCCGACTCGCAGATACGCAGTATTTT	CSVRLRLADTQYF
few	TRBV5-4	-	TRBJ2-7	TGTGCCAGCAGCTTCGCCAGGGGCTACGAGCAGTACTTC	CASSFARGYEQYF
-	TRBV7-2	-	TRBJ1-5	TGTGCCAGCAGCTTAAGGGGGAATCCTAATCAGCCCCAGCATTTT	CASSLRGNPNQPQHF
few	TRBV20-1	TRBD1	TRBJ1-2	TGCAGTGCTAGAGGATCCACAGGGGTTGGAAACTATGGCTACACCTTC	CSARGSTGVGNYGYTF
-	TRBV21-1	-	TRBJ2-7	TGTGCCAGCAGCAAAGATGGCCCGGGGACAGGGAAAGCCTACGAGCAGTACTTC	CASSKDGPGTGKAYEQYF
-	TRBV12-3/TRBV12-4	TRBD1	TRBJ2-3	TGTGCCAGCAGACGGGACAGAAGCACAGATACGCAGTATTTT	CASRRDRSTDTQYF
-	TRBV5-5	-	TRBJ1-2	TGTGCCAGCAGCGGTAGGGTCGTTTATGGCTACACCTTC	CASSGRVVYGYTF
-	TRBV7-9	-	TRBJ1-2	TGTGCCAGCAGGGGGTACCAAGCTAACTATGGCTACACCTTC	CASRGYQANYGYTF
few	TRBV20-1	TRBD2	TRBJ2-1	TGCAGTGCTAGAGGGTTAGCGGGGGCCTACAATGAGCAGTTCTTC	CSARGLAGAYNEQFF
-	TRBV29-1	-	TRBJ1-2	TGCAGCGTTCGGGTCGGGGATGGCTACACCTTC	CSVRVGDGYTF
-	TRBV12-3/TRBV12-4	-	TRBJ2-3	TGTGCCAGCAGTTTCCCTTATGATACGCAGTATTTT	CASSFPYDTQYF
-	TRBV25-1	TRBD2	TRBJ2-1	TGTGCCAGCTCGACTAGCGGGAGTTTGAATGAGCAGTTCTTC	CASSTSGSLNEQFF
-	TRBV30	-	TRBJ1-1	TGTGCCTGGAGTCCCCGACTTGTCGCTTTCTTT	CAWSPRLVAFF
few	TRBV12-3/TRBV12-4	TRBD1	TRBJ1-4	TGTGCCAACAGCCGGGGACAGGGAGCAACTAATGAAAAACTGTTTTTT	CANSRGQGATNEKLFF
-	TRBV9	TRBD2	TRBJ2-1	TGTGCCAGCAGCGTAGATGGACTAGCGGGGCAACTGAGGGAGCAGTTCTTC	CASSVDGLAGQLREQFF
few	TRBV29-1	TRBD1	TRBJ2-3	TGCAGCGTTGAAGCCTGGACAGGGCCCACAGATACGCAGTATTTT	CSVEAWTGPTDTQYF
few	TRBV5-1	TRBD2	TRBJ2-7	TGCGCCAGCAGCCTAAATCCCGGGAGGAAAGGCGAGCAGTACTTC	CASSLNPGRKGEQYF
-	TRBV7-7	-	TRBJ2-7	TGTGCTACGCACCAGTTTAGGGGCTCCTACAATGAGCAGTACTTC	CATHQFRGSYNEQYF
few	TRBV14	TRBD1	TRBJ1-2	TGTGCCAGCAGCCAAGCTGGACAGGGCAACTATGGCTACACCTTC	CASSQAGQGNYGYTF
once	TRBV20-1	TRBD2	TRBJ2-1	TGCAGTGCTAGAACCGGGACTAGTCAGGATTATGAGCAGTTCTTC	CSARTGTSQDYEQFF
few	TRBV29-1	-	TRBJ2-3	TGCAGCGCCTGGGAGATGTGGACAGATACGCAGTATTTT	CSAWEMWTDTQYF
-	TRBV21-1	-	TRBJ2-7	TGTGCCAGCAGCACAACCGACCTCATGGGACTAGCGGGGCTCTACGAGCAGTACTTC	CASSTTDLMGLAGLYEQYF
-	TRBV29-1	-	TRBJ2-3	TGCAGCGTCGCCCCCAGTGTGGGGCTCCGCACAGATACGCAGTATTTT	CSVAPSVGLRTDTQYF
few	TRBV29-1	-	TRBJ2-7	TGCAGCGTTTCGGGACGGATGACCTACGAGCAGTACTTC	CSVSGRMTYEQYF
-	TRBV4-2	-	TRBJ2-3	TGTGCCAGCAGCCAAGATATACGGTACACAGATACGCAGTATTTT	CASSQDIRYTDTQYF
few	TRBV29-1	TRBD2	TRBJ2-3	TGCAGCGTCCCTCCCTCTGGTACTAGCGGAAGAGCGGTAGATACGCAGTATTTT	CSVPPSGTSGRAVDTQYF
-	TRBV29-1	-	TRBJ1-2	TGCAGCGTTGAAGGTAGATTGGGCTATGGCTACACCTTC	CSVEGRLGYGYTF
once	TRBV7-8	-	TRBJ1-2	TGTGCCAGCAGCTTAGCCGGGGCTGGGGAGTTTAACTATGGCTACACCTTC	CASSLAGAGEFNYGYTF
-	TRBV5-1	-	TRBJ1-1	TGCGCCAGCAGCTTGGAAAGGATACCGAACACTGAAGCTTTCTTT	CASSLERIPNTEAFF
-	TRBV20-1	TRBD1	TRBJ1-5	TGCAGTGCTAGTGAATACAGGGGAGGGGATAGCAATCAGCCCCAGCATTTT	CSASEYRGGDSNQPQHF
-	TRBV12-3/TRBV12-4	TRBD1	TRBJ1-2	TGTGCCAGCACCCTTGCATCAGGACAGGGGATCTATAGTGGCTACACCTTC	CASTLASGQGIYSGYTF
few	TRBV5-1	TRBD2	TRBJ2-7	TGCGCCAGCGGTCCTAGGACTAGCGGGTACTCCTACGAGCAGTACTTC	CASGPRTSGYSYEQYF
-	TRBV25-1	-	TRBJ2-3	TGTGCCAGCAGCGAGGGAGACCTAGCACTTTCGCTCACAGATACGCAGTATTTT	CASSEGDLALSLTDTQYF